The entry that follows covers one T cell receptor (beta chain) sequence. The sample originates from a study of blood T cell repertoires in COVID-19. On the study more broadly: Samples taken during acute and convalescent COVID-19 were collected in the United States, Italy and Spain. The analysed material was cDNA or gDNA that came from T cells, B-cell-depleted T cells, or PBMCs.

The length of the CDR3 is 13 residues. V dropped 6 bases and J dropped 8 bases, with 16 bases sitting between them. Authors' processing steps: Scientists estimated how many nucleated cells there were by amplifying reference gene primers. TCRdb's table, derived via immunoSEQ multiplex PCR, lists solely in-frame clones and lacks some. V, J and clone size reflect that table, while D and trimming were determined from the DNA. This sample has approximately 210,000 clones, with approximately 90% found just once. The chain uses TRBV12-3 or TRBV12-4 and TRBJ1-2, with D maybe TRBD1 (5 bases). The specimen was peripheral blood. The TCR comes from a middle-aged woman with acute or convalescent COVID-19. CDR3 DNA: TGTGCCAGCAGCTTAATCAGGGTGAGCGGCTACACCTTC. Amino acids: CASSLIRVSGYTF.